Here is one T cell receptor (beta chain) with its context. Its antigen is undetermined. This sample was included in a study of cytomegalovirus exposure and HLA in healthy donors. Study background: Earlier work reported 95 million to 130 million unique TCR beta sequences from some 180 million T cells. The study, taken as a whole, reports: The study listed some 160 cytomegalovirus-associated TCR beta chains. Common viral pathogens (according to a later analysis) appeared linked to several of the most significant clusters. TCR beta sequences reportedly predicted most subjects' HLA-A and HLA-B alleles accurately.

Germline lookup yields CDR1 SGHNT and CDR2 YENEEA. The CDR3 is made up of 11 amino acids. V gave up 0 bases and J gave up 6 bases, with 3 bases separating them. A multiplex PCR was run with 60 Vbeta primers and 13 Jbeta primers. Sequencing was performed with immunoSEQ multiplex PCR; in TCRdb, only in-frame clones are kept and a portion is missing. The sample contains 100,000 to 120,000 clones, about three quarters of which appear only once. The receptor comes from a male donor in good health and CMV-seronegative. Sequencing was performed on PBMCs. The rearrangement joins TRBV11-3 to TRBJ2-7; D unclear. The CDR3 region is CASSLDREQYF. DNA for the CDR3: TGTGCCAGCAGCTTAGATCGCGAGCAGTACTTC.